This T cell receptor (beta chain) is from a study of regulatory T cells in long-lasting Graves disease. Study results and limitations: Favored gene segments in persistent disease were TRBV28, TRBJ1-2 and TRBJ2-5.

Time point defined: newly diagnosed GD, antithyroid drugs for less than 3 months. Isolated PBMC RNA provided the starting material for the TCR library. HTBI primers from iRepertoire and Arm-PCR of CDR3 regions yielded the TCR beta libraries. TCRdb analysed the multiplex PCR reads with MiXCR anew, one entry per CDR3 protein. The sample has around 480,000 distinct CDR3 sequences; more than 15% are singletons. This clonotype was observed a few times. What it recognizes is unknown. Germline trimming cut 5 bases from V and 6 bases from J; bases unmatched to any gene: 17. The CDR3 consists of 16 residues. Germline CDR1 and CDR2: DFQATT and SNEGSKA (reference sequence). Separately, the same data were catalogued under a study of T cells in Graves' hyperthyroidism and ophthalmopathy. This second study says: Diagnosing involved the use of clinical symptoms, serum thyroxine and TRAb, thyroid ultrasound and orbital computed tomography.

Here the sequenced sample was peripheral blood mononuclear cells (PBMCs), taken at new diagnosis, from a patient treated with antithyroid drugs. The sequence was collected from a woman aged 35-65 years with Graves disease. The rearrangement uses TRBV20-1 and TRBJ1-2, with 8 bases aligning to TRBD1. The CDR3 DNA reads TGCAGTGCTCCTACAGGGGGGTCTATGGCGGGGGATGGCTACACCTTC. This translates into CSAPTGGSMAGDGYTF.